This T cell receptor (beta chain) was documented in a study of PD-1 blockade in mismatch repair-deficient tumors. On the study more broadly: Patients had roughly twelve mismatch repair-deficient cancer types, all previously treated and progressing. Findings and limits, study-wide: Tumor-resident clones, often undetectable pretreatment in blood, expanded then contracted after pembrolizumab.

Using immunoSEQ multiplex PCR, the repertoire was profiled, and TCRdb retains in-frame clones only, with some absent. The sample lists 56,000 or so clones; 78% were seen once. All patients were mismatch repair deficient, assessed by either PCR or immunohistochemistry. TCR sequencing covered a few patients who responded to pembrolizumab. Germline CDR1 is KGHSH and CDR2 is LQKENI. Between the trimmed V and J ends, which lost 5 bases and 1 base, there was a span of 8 bases. The CDR3 sequence is 13 residues long. Points on this clone: Its antigen remains unknown.

The V gene is TRBV18, the J gene TRBJ1-1; tentative D call: TRBD1 (5 bases). This sequence originates from an adult with mismatch repair-deficient cancer. The sample consisted of peripheral blood, taken 4 weeks after starting pembrolizumab. The CDR3 DNA sequence: TGTGCCAGCTCAAGTGGGGCGAACACTGAAGCTTTCTTT. Protein sequence: CASSSGANTEAFF.